This T cell receptor beta chain was documented in a study of control samples from healthy donors and cancer patients. Libraries were prepared by immunoSEQ multiplex PCR; TCRdb keeps only in-frame clonotypes and omits some of them. The sample carries 65,000 to 95,000 clones, approximately 87% recorded once. The sequenced sample consisted of blood. The clonotype originates from a man in his fifties in good health.

The CDR3 DNA reads as TGTGCCAGCACCCGAGGAGGGGGGCTGAACACTGAAGCTTTCTTT. Translated: CASTRGGGLNTEAFF. This chain uses TRBV7-9 with TRBJ1-1, with a possible D match to TRBD1 (6 bases). Trimming removed 7 bases at V and 0 bases at J, with 15 bases between. The CDR3 has 15 amino acids. Looked up from germline, CDR1 is SEHNR and CDR2 is FQNEAQ (reference sequence).